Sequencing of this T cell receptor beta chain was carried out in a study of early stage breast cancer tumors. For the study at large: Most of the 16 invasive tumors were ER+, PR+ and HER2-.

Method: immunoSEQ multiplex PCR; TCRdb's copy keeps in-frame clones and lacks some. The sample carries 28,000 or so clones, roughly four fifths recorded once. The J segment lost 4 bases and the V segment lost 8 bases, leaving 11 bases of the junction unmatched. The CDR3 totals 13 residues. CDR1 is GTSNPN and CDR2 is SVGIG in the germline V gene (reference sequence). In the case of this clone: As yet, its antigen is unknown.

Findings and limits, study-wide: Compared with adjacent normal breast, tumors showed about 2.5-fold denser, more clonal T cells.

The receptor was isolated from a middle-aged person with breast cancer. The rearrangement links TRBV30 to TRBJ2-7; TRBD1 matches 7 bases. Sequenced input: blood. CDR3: CASNRDREYEQYF. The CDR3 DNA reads TGTGCCAGCAACCGGGACAGAGAATACGAGCAGTACTTC.